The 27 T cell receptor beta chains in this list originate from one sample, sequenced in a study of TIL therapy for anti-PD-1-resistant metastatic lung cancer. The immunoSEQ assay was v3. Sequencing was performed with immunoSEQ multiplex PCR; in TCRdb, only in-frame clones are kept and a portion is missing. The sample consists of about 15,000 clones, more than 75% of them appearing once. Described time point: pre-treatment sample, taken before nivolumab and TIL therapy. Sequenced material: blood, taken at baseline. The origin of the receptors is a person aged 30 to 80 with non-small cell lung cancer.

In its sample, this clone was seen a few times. CDR3 nucleotides: TGTGCCAGCAGCCCAGGGACTTCTGGAAACACCATATATTTT. Translating it yields CASSPGTSGNTIYF. The chain links TRBV9 to TRBJ1-3; a possible D gene is TRBD1 (5 bases). CDR3 length equals 14 residues. Germline V gene lookup returns CDR1 SGDLS and CDR2 YYNGEE. V gave up 4 bases and J gave up 1 base, with 9 bases separating them. Together with reference TRBV9 and TRBJ1-3, the CDR3 gives the full variable domain: DSGVTQTPKHLITATGQRVTLRCSPRSGDLSVYWYQQSLDQGLQFLIQYYNGEERAKGNILERFSAQQFPDLHSELNLSSLELGDSALYFCASSPGTSGNTIYFGEGSWLTVV.

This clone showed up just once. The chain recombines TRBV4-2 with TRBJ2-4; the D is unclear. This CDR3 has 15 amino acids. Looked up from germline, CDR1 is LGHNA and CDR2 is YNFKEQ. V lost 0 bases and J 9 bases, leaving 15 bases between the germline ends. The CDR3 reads CASSQDPHSYGIQYF. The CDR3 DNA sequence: TGTGCCAGCAGCCAAGATCCACATTCTTACGGCATTCAGTACTTC.

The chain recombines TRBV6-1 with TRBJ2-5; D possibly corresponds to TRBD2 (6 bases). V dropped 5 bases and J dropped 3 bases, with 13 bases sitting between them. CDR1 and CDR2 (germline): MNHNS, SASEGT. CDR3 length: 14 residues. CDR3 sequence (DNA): TGTGCCAGCAGTTCTCGACTAGTAGAAGAGACCCAGTACTTC. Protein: CASSSRLVEETQYF.

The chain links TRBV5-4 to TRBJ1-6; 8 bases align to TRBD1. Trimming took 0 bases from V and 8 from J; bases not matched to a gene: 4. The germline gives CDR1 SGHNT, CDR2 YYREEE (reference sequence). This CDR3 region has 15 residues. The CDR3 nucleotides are TGTGCCAGCAGCTTGGTGCAGGGGGCGCATTCACCCCTCCACTTT. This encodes CASSLVQGAHSPLHF.

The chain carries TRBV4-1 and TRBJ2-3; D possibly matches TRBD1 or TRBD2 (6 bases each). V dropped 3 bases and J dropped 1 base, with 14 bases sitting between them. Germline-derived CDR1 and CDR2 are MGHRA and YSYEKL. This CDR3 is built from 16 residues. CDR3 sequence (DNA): TGCGCCAGCAGCCATTCACCCCGGGGGCGCACAGATACGCAGTATTTT. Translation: CASSHSPRGRTDTQYF.

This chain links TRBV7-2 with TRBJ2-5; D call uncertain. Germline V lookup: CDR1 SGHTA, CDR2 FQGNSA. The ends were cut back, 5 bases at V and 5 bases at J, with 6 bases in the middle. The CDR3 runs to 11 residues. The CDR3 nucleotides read TGTGCCAGCAGCCAGAAGGAGACCCAGTACTTC. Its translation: CASSQKETQYF.

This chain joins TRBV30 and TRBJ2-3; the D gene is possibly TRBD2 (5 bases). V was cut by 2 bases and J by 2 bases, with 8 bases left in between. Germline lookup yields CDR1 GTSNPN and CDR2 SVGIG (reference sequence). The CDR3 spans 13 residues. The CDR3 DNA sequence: TGTGCCTGGAGTTCGGGGAACACAGATACGCAGTATTTT. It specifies CAWSSGNTDTQYF.

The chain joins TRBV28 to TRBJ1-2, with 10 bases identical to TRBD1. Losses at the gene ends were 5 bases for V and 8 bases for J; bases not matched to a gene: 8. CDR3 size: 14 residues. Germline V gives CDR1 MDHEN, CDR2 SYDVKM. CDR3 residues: CASSKPQTGGGYTF. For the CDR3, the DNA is TGTGCCAGCAGTAAACCACAGACAGGGGGCGGCTACACCTTC.

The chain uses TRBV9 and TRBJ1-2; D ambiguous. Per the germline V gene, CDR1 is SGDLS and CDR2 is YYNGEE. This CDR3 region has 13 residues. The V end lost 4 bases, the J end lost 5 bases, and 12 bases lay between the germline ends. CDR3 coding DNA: TGTGCCAGCAGCTTGGAGGGCACATATGGCTACACCTTC. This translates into CASSLEGTYGYTF. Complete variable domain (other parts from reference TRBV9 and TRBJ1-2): DSGVTQTPKHLITATGQRVTLRCSPRSGDLSVYWYQQSLDQGLQFLIQYYNGEERAKGNILERFSAQQFPDLHSELNLSSLELGDSALYFCASSLEGTYGYTFGSGTRLTVV.

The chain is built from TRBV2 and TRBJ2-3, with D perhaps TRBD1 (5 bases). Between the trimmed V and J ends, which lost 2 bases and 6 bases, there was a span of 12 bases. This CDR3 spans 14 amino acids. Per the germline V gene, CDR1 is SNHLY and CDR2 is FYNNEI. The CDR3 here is CASSESLRADTQYF. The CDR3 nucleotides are TGTGCCAGCAGTGAATCCCTCAGGGCCGATACGCAGTATTTT.

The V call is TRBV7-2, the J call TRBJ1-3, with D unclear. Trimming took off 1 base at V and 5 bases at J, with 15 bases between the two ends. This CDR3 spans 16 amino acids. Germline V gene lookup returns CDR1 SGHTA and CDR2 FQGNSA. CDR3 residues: CASSLVAGNTRNTIYF. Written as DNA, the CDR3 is TGTGCCAGCAGCTTAGTCGCCGGGAATACTAGAAACACCATATATTTT.

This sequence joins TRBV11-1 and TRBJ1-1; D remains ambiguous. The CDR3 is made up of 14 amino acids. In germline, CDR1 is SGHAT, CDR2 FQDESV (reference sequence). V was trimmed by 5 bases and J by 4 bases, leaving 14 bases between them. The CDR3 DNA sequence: TGTGCCAGCAGCCTAACTTTTTCGGGCACTGAAGCTTTCTTT. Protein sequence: CASSLTFSGTEAFF.

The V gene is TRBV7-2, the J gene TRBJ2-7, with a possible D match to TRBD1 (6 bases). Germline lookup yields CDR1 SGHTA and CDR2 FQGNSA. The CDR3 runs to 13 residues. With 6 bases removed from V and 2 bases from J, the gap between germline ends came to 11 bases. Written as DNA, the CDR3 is TGTGCCAGCAGTTGGTCAGGGGCCTACGAGCAGTACTTC. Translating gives CASSWSGAYEQYF.

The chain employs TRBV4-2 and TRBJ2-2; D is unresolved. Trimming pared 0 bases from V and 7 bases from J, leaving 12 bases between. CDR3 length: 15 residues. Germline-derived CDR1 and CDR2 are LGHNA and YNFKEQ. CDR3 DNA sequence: TGTGCCAGCAGCCAAGATCGGGCGACACTCGGGGAGCTGTTTTTT. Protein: CASSQDRATLGELFF.

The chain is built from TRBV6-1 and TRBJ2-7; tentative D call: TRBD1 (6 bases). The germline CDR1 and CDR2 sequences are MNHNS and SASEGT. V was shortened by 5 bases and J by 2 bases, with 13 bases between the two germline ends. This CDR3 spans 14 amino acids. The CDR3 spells CASSQRTGTYEQYF. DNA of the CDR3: TGTGCCAGCAGTCAGCGAACAGGGACCTACGAGCAGTACTTC.

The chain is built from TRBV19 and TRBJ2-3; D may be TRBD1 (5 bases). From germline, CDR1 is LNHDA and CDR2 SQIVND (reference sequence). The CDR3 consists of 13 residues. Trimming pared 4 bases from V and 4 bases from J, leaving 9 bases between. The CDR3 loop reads CASSTGLADTQYF. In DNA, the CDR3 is TGTGCCAGTAGTACAGGGTTGGCAGATACGCAGTATTTT.

The CDR3 sequence: CASSLGAWNSPLHF. CDR3 nucleotides: TGTGCCAGCAGCCTGGGCGCTTGGAATTCACCCCTCCACTTT. V and J are TRBV7-2 and TRBJ1-6; D call uncertain. Trimming cost V 5 bases and J 7 bases, with 12 bases left between them. CDR1 and CDR2 (germline): SGHTA, FQGNSA. The CDR3 has 14 residues.

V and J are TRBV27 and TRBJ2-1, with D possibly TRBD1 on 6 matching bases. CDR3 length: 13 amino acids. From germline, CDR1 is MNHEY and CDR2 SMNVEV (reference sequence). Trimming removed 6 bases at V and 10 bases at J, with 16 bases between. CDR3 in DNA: TGTGCCAGCAGCTGGGCTTTGACAGGAGAGCAGTTCTTC. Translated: CASSWALTGEQFF.

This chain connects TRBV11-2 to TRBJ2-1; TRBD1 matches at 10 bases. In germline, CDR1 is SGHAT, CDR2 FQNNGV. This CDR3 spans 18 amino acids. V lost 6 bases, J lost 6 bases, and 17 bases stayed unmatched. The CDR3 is CASRRRDRGRKFGNEQFF. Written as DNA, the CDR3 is TGTGCCAGCAGACGCCGGGACAGGGGTAGAAAATTCGGCAATGAGCAGTTCTTC.

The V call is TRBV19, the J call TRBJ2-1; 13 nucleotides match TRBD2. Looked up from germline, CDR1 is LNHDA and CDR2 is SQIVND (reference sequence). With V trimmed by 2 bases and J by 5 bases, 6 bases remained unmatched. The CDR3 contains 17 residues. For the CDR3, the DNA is TGTGCCAGTAGTATAACCGTCGGGACTAGCGGGAACAATGAGCAGTTCTTC. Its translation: CASSITVGTSGNNEQFF.

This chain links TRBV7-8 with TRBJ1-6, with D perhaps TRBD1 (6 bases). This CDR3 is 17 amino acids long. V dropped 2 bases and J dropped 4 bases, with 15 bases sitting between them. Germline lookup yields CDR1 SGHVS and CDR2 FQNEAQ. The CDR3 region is CASSLLSTGSYNSPLHF. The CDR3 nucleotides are TGTGCCAGCAGCTTATTATCCACAGGGTCTTATAATTCACCCCTCCACTTT.

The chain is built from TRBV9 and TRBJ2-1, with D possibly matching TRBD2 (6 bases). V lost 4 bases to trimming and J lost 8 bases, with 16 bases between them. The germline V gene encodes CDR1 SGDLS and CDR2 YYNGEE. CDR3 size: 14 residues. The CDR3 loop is CASSFASESDEQFF. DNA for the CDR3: TGTGCCAGCAGCTTTGCTAGCGAATCGGATGAGCAGTTCTTC.

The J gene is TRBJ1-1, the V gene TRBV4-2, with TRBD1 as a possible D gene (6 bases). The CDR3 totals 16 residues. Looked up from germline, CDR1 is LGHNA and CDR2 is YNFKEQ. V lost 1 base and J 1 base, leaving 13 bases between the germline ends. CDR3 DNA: TGTGCCAGCAGCCAAGTAGGATCAGGGGCGAACACTGAAGCTTTCTTT. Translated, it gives CASSQVGSGANTEAFF.

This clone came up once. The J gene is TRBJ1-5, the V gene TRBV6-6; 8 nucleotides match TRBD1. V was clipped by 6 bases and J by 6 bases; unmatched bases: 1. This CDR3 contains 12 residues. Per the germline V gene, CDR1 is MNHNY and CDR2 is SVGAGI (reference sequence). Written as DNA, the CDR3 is TGTGCCAGCAGAACAGGGGGTCAGCCCCAGCATTTT. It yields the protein CASRTGGQPQHF.

CDR3 nucleotide sequence: TGCAGCTGTAAGCGGTCCCAAGAGACCCAGTACTTC. Amino acid sequence: CSCKRSQETQYF. V and J are TRBV29-1 and TRBJ2-5; D may be TRBD2 (5 bases). Germline loops: CDR1 SQVTM, CDR2 ANQGSEA. Trimming took off 8 bases at V and 1 base at J, with 11 bases between the two ends. This CDR3 contains 12 residues.

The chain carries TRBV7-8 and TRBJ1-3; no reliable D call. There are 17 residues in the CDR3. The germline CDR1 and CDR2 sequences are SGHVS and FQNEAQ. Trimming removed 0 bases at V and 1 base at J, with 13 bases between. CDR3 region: CASSLASTGRSGNTIYF. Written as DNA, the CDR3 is TGTGCCAGCAGCTTAGCGTCTACCGGGCGTTCTGGAAACACCATATATTTT.

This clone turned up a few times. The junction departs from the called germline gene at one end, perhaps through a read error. CDR3 DNA: TGTGCCAGCAGCCAAGGGGCGACGGTTTTT. Translating gives CASSQGATVF. The chain is built from TRBV4-2 and TRBJ1-1; unclear D gene. Germline values: CDR1 LGHNA, CDR2 YNFKEQ. CDR3 length: 10 amino acids.